The entry below gives a single TCR beta chain sequence along with its context. One end of the junction is discordant with germline, which a read error may explain. The CDR3 is 14 amino acids. Germline V lookup: CDR1 SEHNR, CDR2 FQNEAQ (reference sequence). The authors' processing: Nucleated cell counts were estimated from reference gene primer amplification. Only in-frame clones appear in the TCRdb table, and some are missing; sequencing was by immunoSEQ multiplex PCR. The V and J calls and clone size come from that table; D and trimming were worked out from the DNA. The repertoire holds about 170,000 clones, with around 80% as singletons. This specimen comes from a study of blood T cell repertoires in COVID-19.

This chain links TRBV7-9 with TRBJ2-7, with 7 bases lining up with TRBD1. The clonotype comes from a man in his fifties who had recovered from COVID-19. The sample comprised PBMCs or T cells enriched from blood (not recorded which). CDR3 nucleotide sequence: TGTGCCAGCAGCATAGCCGGGACAGTCTACGAGCAGTACTTC. Protein sequence: CASSIAGTVYEQYF. The full variable domain, with the rest looked up from reference TRBV7-9 and TRBJ2-7, is DTGVSQNPRHKITKRGQNVTFRCDPISEHNRLYWYRQTLGQGPEFLTYFQNEAQLEKSRLLSDRFSAERPKGSFSTLEIQRTEQGDSAMYLCASSIAGTVYEQYFGPGTRLTVT.